One and the same sample provided the 6 T cell receptor beta chains below, sequenced in a study of healthy donors' naive CD4 and CD8 T cells (dated by TCRdb to between 2015 and 2017). The sequencer was a 454 GS FLX Titanium. A previously published linear amplification protocol was used to build the TCR libraries, starting from 500 ng of total RNA. TCRdb reprocessing: public reads trimmed at Q25 with fastp, clones called with MiXCR, in-frame beta chains kept. Identical CDR3 proteins give one entry, which carries the most common genes and DNA. Counted in this sample were approximately 200,000 distinct CDR3 sequences; around 74% of them appeared once. About 2.4% of the sample goes to the ten largest clones. Sequenced: naive CD4+ and CD8+ T cells sorted from blood, pooled from several donors. The cell subset or site label corresponds to: FACS-sorted naive CD4+ (CD45RO-CD45RA+) and naive CD8+ (CD45RA+CD27bright) T cells. The receptor source for this set is a pool of human donors in good health; the sample pools cells from several healthy donors.

The chain couples TRBV29-1 to TRBJ2-5; D not certain. The CDR3 totals 12 residues. CDR1 and CDR2 from the germline V gene are SQVTM and ANQGSEA. V was cut by 0 bases and J by 5 bases, with 7 bases left in between. The CDR3 sequence: CSVEEKGETQYF. The CDR3 DNA reads TGCAGCGTTGAAGAGAAGGGCGAGACCCAGTACTTC.

The genes are TRBV7-2 and TRBJ2-7; the match to TRBD2 covers 9 bases. The CDR3 runs 16 residues. The J segment lost 2 bases and the V segment lost 1 base, leaving 6 bases of the junction unmatched. Germline V gene sequence: CDR1 SGHTA, CDR2 FQGNSA. CDR3 loop: CASSLVLAGVAYEQYF. CDR3 bases: TGTGCCAGCAGCTTAGTTTTAGCGGGAGTTGCCTACGAGCAGTACTTC.

The rearrangement links TRBV10-3 to TRBJ2-5, with 8 bases fitting TRBD2. CDR1 ENHRY and CDR2 SYGVKD come from the germline V gene. The V gene end was trimmed by 5 bases and the J gene end by 7 bases; junction bases not matched to a gene: 21. CDR3 length: 18 residues. CDR3 sequence reads: CAISTPGGAAGVGGTQYF. CDR3 nucleotides: TGTGCCATCAGTACTCCCGGGGGGGCAGCGGGGGTCGGAGGGACCCAGTACTTC.

This clonotype was counted once. The J gene is TRBJ1-2, the V gene TRBV12-3 or TRBV12-4, with 10 bases fitting TRBD1. The trim removed 6 bases at V and 8 bases at J, leaving 12 bases unmatched. The CDR3 is 15 amino acids. CDR3 loop: CASSLGGQGFGGYTF. DNA of the CDR3: TGTGCCAGCAGCCTAGGGGGACAGGGGTTTGGGGGCTACACCTTC.

The V call is TRBV18, the J call TRBJ2-5; perhaps TRBD2 as D (5 bases). Trimming took off 5 bases at V and 5 bases at J, with 12 bases between the two ends. Per the germline V gene, CDR1 is KGHSH and CDR2 is LQKENI. This CDR3 region has 13 residues. In DNA, the CDR3 is TGTGCCAGCTCAAATTCTCAGCGGGAGACCCAGTACTTC. Encoded protein: CASSNSQRETQYF.

The CDR3 reads CATSRDRDNSPLHF. The CDR3, as DNA: TGTGCCACCAGCAGGGACAGAGATAATTCACCCCTCCACTTT. V usage is TRBV15 and J usage is TRBJ1-6; possibly TRBD1 for D (6 bases). The length of the CDR3 is 14 residues. The germline CDR1 and CDR2 sequences are LNHNV and YYDKDF (reference sequence). Trimming took off 3 bases at V and 5 bases at J, with 8 bases between the two ends. The full variable domain, rest sourced from reference TRBV15 and TRBJ1-6, is DAMVIQNPRYQVTQFGKPVTLSCSQTLNHNVMYWYQQKSSQAPKLLFHYYDKDFNNEADTPDNFQSRRPNTSFCFLDIRSPGLGDTAMYLCATSRDRDNSPLHFGNGTRLTVT.